These 21 T cell receptor beta chains share one sample of origin, sequenced in a study of human thymus T cells. Sequencing was performed with immunoSEQ multiplex PCR; in TCRdb, only in-frame clones are kept and a portion is missing. The sample includes tens of thousands of clones, roughly 94% seen only once; the top ten take about 0.16%. The sequenced material came from blood. All receptors derive from a girl less than two years old with a congenital heart defect but otherwise immunologically healthy.

The CDR3 DNA is TGTGCCAGCAGTGAATTTACTGCCGGGGAGCTGTTTTTT. Protein sequence: CASSEFTAGELFF. This chain links TRBV2 with TRBJ2-2; D gene unclear. V was pared by 2 bases and J by 6 bases, with 7 bases between. The CDR3 runs 13 residues. Germline values: CDR1 SNHLY, CDR2 FYNNEI.

Here the CDR3 DNA reads TGCAGTGCTAGAGTTGGAGAGACCCAGTACTTC. It encodes CSARVGETQYF. The rearrangement links TRBV20-1 to TRBJ2-5, with D unclear. The germline CDR1 and CDR2 sequences are DFQATT and SNEGSKA (reference sequence). V dropped 1 base and J dropped 4 bases, with 4 bases sitting between them. CDR3 length: 11 residues.

The chain links TRBV7-2 to TRBJ1-2; tentative D call: TRBD1 (6 bases). Trimming removed 5 bases from V and 9 bases from J, with 10 bases in between. The CDR3 runs 11 residues. In germline, CDR1 is SGHTA, CDR2 FQGNSA. Written as DNA, the CDR3 is TGTGCCAGCAGCGCCACAGGGCGCTACACCTTC. It specifies CASSATGRYTF.

V and J are TRBV5-1 and TRBJ2-2, with 9 nucleotides matching TRBD1. The J segment lost 5 bases and the V segment lost 3 bases, leaving 14 bases of the junction unmatched. There are 18 residues in the CDR3. Germline assignment: CDR1 SGHRS and CDR2 YFSETQ. CDR3 DNA: TGCGCCAGCAGCTCCTACCTTCCGGGACAGGGAGAAACCGGGGAGCTGTTTTTT. Translating it yields CASSSYLPGQGETGELFF.

The chain recombines TRBV7-2 with TRBJ2-3, with no clear D. The V and J ends lost 3 bases and 12 bases respectively, with 13 bases between them. The CDR3 contains 12 residues. Germline CDR1 is SGHTA and CDR2 is FQGNSA. CDR3 sequence: CASSFLQSLQYF. Written as DNA, the CDR3 is TGTGCCAGCAGCTTTCTACAGAGCCTTCAGTATTTT.

The J gene is TRBJ2-2, the V gene TRBV12-5; weak D call: TRBD1 (7 bases). The CDR3 covers 15 residues. Germline loops: CDR1 LGHNT, CDR2 FRNRAP. Deletions cut 6 bases from V and 6 bases from J, with 17 bases between. The CDR3 region has the DNA TGTGCTAGTGGAGGGGCGAGCAGGGGGGCCGGGGAGCTGTTTTTT. As protein: CASGGASRGAGELFF.

This clone was counted a single time. The chain carries TRBV5-6 and TRBJ1-1; perhaps TRBD1 as D (6 bases). V was trimmed by 0 bases and J by 0 bases, leaving 21 bases between them. The CDR3 is 19 residues long. CDR1 SGHDT and CDR2 YYEEEE come from the germline V gene. CDR3 in amino acids: CASSLVILAAGAMNTEAFF. The DNA of the CDR3 is TGTGCCAGCAGCTTGGTCATTCTTGCGGCAGGGGCTATGAACACTGAAGCTTTCTTT. Using reference TRBV5-6 and TRBJ1-1 for the parts outside the CDR3, the full variable domain is DAGVTQSPTHLIKTRGQQVTLRCSPKSGHDTVSWYQQALGQGPQFIFQYYEEEERQRGNFPDRFSGHQFPNYSSELNVNALLLGDSALYLCASSLVILAAGAMNTEAFFGQGTRLTVV.

The chain carries TRBV5-4 and TRBJ2-5; 7 bases fit TRBD1. Germline V CDR1 and CDR2: SGHNT, YYREEE (reference sequence). The CDR3 extends over 11 amino acids. V lost 6 bases, J lost 9 bases, and 5 bases stayed unmatched. CDR3 DNA: TGTGCCAGCACCACAGGGGAACCCCAGTACTTC. Translation: CASTTGEPQYF.

The CDR3 bases are TGTGCCAGCAGCTTAGGCGCTGGGCGCGATGAGCCCCAGCATTTT. This codes for CASSLGAGRDEPQHF. The chain employs TRBV11-2 and TRBJ1-5, with D unresolved. CDR3 size: 15 residues. In germline, CDR1 is SGHAT, CDR2 FQNNGV. Trimming removed 1 base from V and 8 bases from J, with 15 bases in between.

The chain is built from TRBV11-2 and TRBJ1-1; 7 bases fit TRBD1. The V gene's germline CDR1 is SGHAT and CDR2 FQNNGV. This CDR3 has 17 amino acids. V was clipped by 2 bases and J by 3 bases; unmatched bases: 12. The CDR3, as DNA: TGTGCCAGCAGCTTATATGGGACTTCCAGGGGGGACACTGAAGCTTTCTTT. It encodes CASSLYGTSRGDTEAFF.

This clone was counted once. V gene TRBV7-9 combines with J gene TRBJ2-1; D may be TRBD1 or TRBD2 (5 bases each). V was trimmed by 2 bases and J by 9 bases, leaving 14 bases between them. Germline V gene sequence: CDR1 SEHNR, CDR2 FQNEAQ (reference sequence). CDR3 length equals 14 residues. The CDR3 bases are TGTGCCAGCAGCTTAAATGGGATGAGGGGTGAGCAGTTCTTC. It translates to CASSLNGMRGEQFF.

The chain has TRBV9 and TRBJ1-2; D might be TRBD1 (5 bases). Trimming shortened V by 3 bases and J by 8 bases, and 20 bases separated the two germline ends. The CDR3 covers 15 residues. Germline lookup yields CDR1 SGDLS and CDR2 YYNGEE. The DNA for the CDR3 is TGTGCCAGCAGCGAAACGCCGGGACCGAGCTCCGGCTACACCTTC. Its translation: CASSETPGPSSGYTF.

The chain joins TRBV10-2 to TRBJ1-1, with D hard to call. From germline, CDR1 is WSHSY and CDR2 SAAADI. V dropped 2 bases and J dropped 2 bases, with 6 bases sitting between them. The CDR3 is made up of 13 amino acids. CDR3: CASSETRNTEAFF. CDR3 DNA: TGCGCCAGCAGTGAGACCAGAAACACTGAAGCTTTCTTT.

The V gene is TRBV9, the J gene TRBJ2-3; D is unclear. The ends were cut back, 0 bases at V and 1 base at J, with 6 bases in the middle. The CDR3 is 14 amino acids. The germline V gene has CDR1 SGDLS and CDR2 YYNGEE. The DNA of the CDR3 is TGTGCCAGCAGCGTAGAGACTCGCACAGATACGCAGTATTTT. Translated, it gives CASSVETRTDTQYF.

This clone was recorded once. The chain uses TRBV6-1 and TRBJ2-3, with 7 bases fitting TRBD1. This CDR3 region has 14 residues. The ends lost 1 base at V and 6 bases at J; junction bases unmatched: 4. Germline CDR1 reads MNHNS; CDR2 reads SASEGT. CDR3 in amino acids: CASSEGRGSDTQYF. DNA for the CDR3: TGTGCCAGCAGTGAAGGCAGGGGGAGTGATACGCAGTATTTT.

J is TRBJ2-7 and V is TRBV6-1; D might be TRBD1 (6 bases). Germline-derived CDR1 and CDR2 are MNHNS and SASEGT. CDR3 size: 15 residues. V was pared by 3 bases and J by 4 bases, with 16 bases between. The CDR3 here is CASSDFTGHPYEQYF. The CDR3 bases are TGTGCCAGCAGTGATTTCACGGGACACCCTTACGAGCAGTACTTC.

The sample holds one count of this clone. V gene TRBV6-1 combines with J gene TRBJ2-7; no clear D gene. The ends were cut back, 0 bases at V and 3 bases at J, with 18 bases in the middle. CDR1 and CDR2 from the germline V gene are MNHNS and SASEGT. This CDR3 spans 17 amino acids. The CDR3 protein is CASSEALRRTTYYEQYF. CDR3 nucleotide sequence: TGTGCCAGCAGTGAAGCATTGCGAAGGACGACGTACTACGAGCAGTACTTC.

This chain joins TRBV9 and TRBJ2-3, with D uncertain. Germline V gene data show CDR1 as SGDLS and CDR2 as YYNGEE. Trimming removed 0 bases from V and 1 base from J, with 21 bases in between. This CDR3 has 19 residues. The CDR3 is CASSVATKTHRSGTDTQYF. The CDR3 bases are TGTGCCAGCAGCGTAGCTACAAAGACCCATCGGTCGGGCACAGATACGCAGTATTTT.

DNA of the CDR3: TGTGCCAGCAGCACAGGACTAGCGGGAGACTACAATGAGCAGTTCTTC. Translation: CASSTGLAGDYNEQFF. The V gene is TRBV11-3, the J gene TRBJ2-1; 13 nucleotides align to TRBD2. The CDR3 spans 16 residues. CDR1 is SGHNT and CDR2 is YENEEA in the germline V gene. Trimming removed 5 bases from V and 3 bases from J; junction bases left unmatched: 4.

The chain is built from TRBV27 and TRBJ1-2; 8 bases are shared with TRBD1. V lost 2 bases to trimming and J lost 7 bases; unmatched junction nucleotides: 6. This CDR3 has 14 residues. Per the germline V gene, CDR1 is MNHEY and CDR2 is SMNVEV (reference sequence). The CDR3 bases are TGTGCCAGCAGTTTACGCGGACAGGGCTCTGGCTACACCTTC. Translation gives CASSLRGQGSGYTF.

V and J are TRBV30 and TRBJ2-7, with 10 bases lining up with TRBD2. This CDR3 is 13 amino acids long. CDR1 and CDR2 from the germline V gene are GTSNPN and SVGIG (reference sequence). V was clipped by 3 bases and J by 6 bases; unmatched bases: 5. DNA for the CDR3: TGTGCCTGGAGAACTAGCGGGACCTCCGAGCAGTACTTC. Amino acids: CAWRTSGTSEQYF.